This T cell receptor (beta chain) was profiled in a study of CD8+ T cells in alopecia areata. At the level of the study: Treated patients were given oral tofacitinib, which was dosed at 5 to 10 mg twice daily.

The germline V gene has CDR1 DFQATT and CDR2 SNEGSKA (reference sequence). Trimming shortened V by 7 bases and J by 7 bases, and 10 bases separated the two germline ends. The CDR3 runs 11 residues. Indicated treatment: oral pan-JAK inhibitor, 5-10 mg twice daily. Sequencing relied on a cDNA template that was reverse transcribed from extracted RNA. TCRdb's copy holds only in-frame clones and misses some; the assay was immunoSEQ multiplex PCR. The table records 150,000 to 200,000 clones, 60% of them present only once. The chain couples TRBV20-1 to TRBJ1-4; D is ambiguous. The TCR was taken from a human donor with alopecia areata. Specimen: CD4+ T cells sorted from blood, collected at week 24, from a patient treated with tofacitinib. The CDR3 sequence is CSVESGEKLFF. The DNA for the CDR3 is TGCAGTGTCGAAAGTGGTGAAAAACTGTTTTTT.